This T cell receptor beta chain is from a study of identical twins. cDNA carried unique molecular identifiers, and a universal primer site was added by template switching. In TCRdb, the 5' RACE reads were re-called with MiXCR into one record per CDR3 protein. The table shows 1.5 million or so distinct CDR3 sequences, with less than 40% occurring only once. V shed 6 bases and J 1 base; nucleotides not matched to a gene: 6. CDR3 size: 15 residues. Germline-derived CDR1 and CDR2 are SNHLY and FYNNEI. The TCR comes from a newborn girl in good health. The chain carries TRBV2 and TRBJ1-1; TRBD1 matches 9 bases. The sequenced sample consisted of cord blood. CDR3 protein: CASRKDRGKNTEAFF. Here the CDR3 DNA reads TGTGCCAGCAGGAAGGACAGGGGAAAGAACACTGAAGCTTTCTTT.